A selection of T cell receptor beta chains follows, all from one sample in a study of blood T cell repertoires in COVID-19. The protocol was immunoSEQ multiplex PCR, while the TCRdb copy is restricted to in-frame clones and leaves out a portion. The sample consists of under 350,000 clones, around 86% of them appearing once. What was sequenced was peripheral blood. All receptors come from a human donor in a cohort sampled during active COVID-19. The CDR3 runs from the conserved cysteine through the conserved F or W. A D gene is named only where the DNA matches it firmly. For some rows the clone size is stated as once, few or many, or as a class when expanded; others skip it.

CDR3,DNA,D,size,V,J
CASSPGLAGDEQYF,TGTGCCAGCAGCCCGGGACTAGCGGGAGACGAGCAGTACTTC,TRBD2,NA,TRBV9,TRBJ2-7
CASSQQGRAEKLFF,TGTGCCAGCAGCCAGCAGGGGAGGGCTGAAAAACTGTTTTTT,NA,NA,TRBV3-1/TRBV3-2,TRBJ1-4
CASSSGQGPNTQYF,TGTGCCAGCAGCAGTGGACAGGGGCCTAATACGCAGTATTTT,TRBD1,NA,TRBV28,TRBJ2-3
CASSVGGAWGGAGELFF,TGTGCCAGCAGCGTAGGAGGAGCCTGGGGAGGGGCCGGGGAGCTGTTTTTT,TRBD2,once,TRBV9,TRBJ2-2
CATSRERSRNQPQHF,TGTGCCACCAGCAGAGAGCGTTCACGCAATCAGCCCCAGCATTTT,NA,once,TRBV15,TRBJ1-5
CASSLGGGRLDEQYF,TGTGCCAGCAGCTTAGGGGGGGGACGTTTGGACGAGCAGTACTTC,TRBD2,NA,TRBV7-6,TRBJ2-7
CASSLLRDRDNEQFF,TGTGCCAGCAGCCTATTGCGGGACAGGGACAATGAGCAGTTCTTC,TRBD1,NA,TRBV2,TRBJ2-1
CASSLGGRGTGELFF,TGTGCCAGCAGCTTGGGGGGACGGGGCACCGGGGAGCTGTTTTTT,NA,NA,TRBV11-2,TRBJ2-2
CATYDRTAFF,TGTGCCACCTACGACAGAACAGCTTTCTTT,NA,few,TRBV6-5,TRBJ1-1
CAIKGGRTDTQYF,TGTGCCATCAAGGGCGGGAGAACAGATACGCAGTATTTT,TRBD2,once,TRBV10-3,TRBJ2-3
CASSLGLAGGYQETQYF,TGTGCCAGCAGTCTAGGACTAGCGGGAGGTTATCAAGAGACCCAGTACTTC,TRBD2,NA,TRBV6-2/TRBV6-3,TRBJ2-5
CASSLASGTGTGELFF,TGTGCCAGCAGTTTAGCCTCCGGGACTGGCACCGGGGAGCTGTTTTTT,NA,NA,TRBV27,TRBJ2-2
CASSPDRGSANEQFF,TGCGCCAGCAGCCCGGACCGTGGGAGTGCTAATGAGCAGTTCTTC,NA,NA,TRBV4-3,TRBJ2-1
CASSQLVSSYEQYF,TGCGCCAGCAGCCAACTCGTCAGCTCCTACGAGCAGTACTTC,NA,NA,TRBV4-1,TRBJ2-7
CASSRVGQMNTEAFF,TGTGCCAGCAGCAGGGTGGGACAAATGAACACTGAAGCTTTCTTT,NA,NA,TRBV5-4,TRBJ1-1
CASSQDLRHRGTEAFF,TGCGCCAGCAGCCAAGATCTTCGGCACAGGGGCACTGAAGCTTTCTTT,TRBD1,NA,TRBV4-3,TRBJ1-1
CASSSKGTGVSETQYF,TGTGCCAGCAGCTCAAAAGGGACAGGGGTTTCAGAGACCCAGTACTTC,TRBD1,once,TRBV5-6,TRBJ2-5
CASSLDASGPYEQYF,TGCGCCAGCAGCTTGGATGCTAGCGGACCCTACGAGCAGTACTTC,TRBD2,NA,TRBV5-1,TRBJ2-7
CASSTQGPPYEQYF,TGTGCCAGCTCAACACAGGGGCCCCCCTACGAGCAGTACTTC,TRBD1,NA,TRBV18,TRBJ2-7
CASIRRVGGELFF,TGTGCCAGCATCCGGCGGGTCGGCGGGGAGCTGTTTTTT,NA,NA,TRBV28,TRBJ2-2
CSARAEKLFF,TGCAGTGCTAGGGCTGAAAAACTGTTTTTT,NA,NA,TRBV20-1,TRBJ1-4
CASSFSTASLETQYF,TGTGCCAGCAGTTTTTCCACAGCAAGTCTGGAGACCCAGTACTTC,NA,NA,TRBV27,TRBJ2-5
CASSLRQGDGYTF,TGTGCCAGCAGCCTTCGACAGGGGGATGGCTACACCTTC,TRBD1,NA,TRBV5-6,TRBJ1-2
CASSLDRASEQYF,TGTGCCAGCTCACTGGACAGGGCATCTGAGCAGTACTTC,TRBD1,NA,TRBV18,TRBJ2-7
CASSTTSGNSYEQYF,TGTGCCAGCAGCACAACTAGCGGGAACTCCTACGAGCAGTACTTC,TRBD2,once,TRBV6-5,TRBJ2-7
CASTLERGAAFF,TGTGCCAGCACCCTAGAAAGAGGTGCAGCTTTCTTT,NA,once,TRBV7-2,TRBJ1-1
CASSSGTSGSTDTQYF,TGCGCCAGCAGCTCAGGGACTAGCGGGAGCACAGATACGCAGTATTTT,TRBD2,NA,TRBV5-1,TRBJ2-3
CASSAPLADYNEQFF,TGTGCCAGCAGCGCCCCACTAGCGGACTACAATGAGCAGTTCTTC,TRBD2,NA,TRBV5-6,TRBJ2-1
CATSRETGLNTEAFF,TGTGCCACCAGCAGAGAAACAGGGCTGAACACTGAAGCTTTCTTT,NA,once,TRBV15,TRBJ1-1
CAWSAGWADTQYF,TGTGCCTGGTCAGCGGGGTGGGCAGATACGCAGTATTTT,TRBD2,few,TRBV30,TRBJ2-3
CASSTDRSNQPQHF,TGTGCCAGCAGCACCGACAGGAGCAATCAGCCCCAGCATTTT,NA,NA,TRBV7-9,TRBJ1-5
CASSPPIQYEQYF,TGTGCCAGCTCACCACCAATCCAATACGAGCAGTACTTC,NA,NA,TRBV18,TRBJ2-7
CASSFGMTGKETQYF,TGTGCCAGCAGCTTCGGGATGACAGGGAAGGAGACCCAGTACTTC,TRBD1,NA,TRBV7-8,TRBJ2-5
CASSPSGQSGTDTQYF,TGCGCCAGCAGCCCTAGCGGACAGAGCGGGACAGATACGCAGTATTTT,NA,NA,TRBV4-3,TRBJ2-3
CSASGALAGKYNEQFF,TGCAGTGCTAGTGGTGCGCTAGCGGGAAAATACAATGAGCAGTTCTTC,TRBD2,NA,TRBV20-1,TRBJ2-1
CASSSGQGMYGYTF,TGTGCCAGCAGCTCAGGACAGGGGATGTATGGCTACACCTTC,TRBD1,NA,TRBV5-6,TRBJ1-2
CASLASFTGGTEAFF,TGTGCCAGCCTCGCCAGCTTCACAGGGGGCACTGAAGCTTTCTTT,TRBD1,NA,TRBV6-5,TRBJ1-1
CASSYRNTIYF,TGTGCCAGCAGCTATCGGAACACCATATATTTT,NA,NA,TRBV12-3/TRBV12-4,TRBJ1-3
CASSPGLFGNSPLHF,TGTGCCAGCTCACCAGGACTATTCGGTAATTCACCCCTCCACTTT,NA,NA,TRBV18,TRBJ1-6